The 22 T cell receptor beta chains below come from one sample, sequenced in a study of T cells after yellow fever vaccination. TCRdb re-derived calls from the 5' RACE reads in MiXCR, one entry per CDR3 protein. In the table there are under 600,000 distinct CDR3 sequences, approximately 12% of which are singletons. The material sequenced was PBMCs, taken on the day of the yellow fever booster vaccination. All receptors come from a man younger than 40 who received the YFV17D yellow fever vaccine.

The table lists this clonotype with many counts. The genes are TRBV5-1 and TRBJ2-5; the D is unclear. The CDR3 sequence is 16 residues long. The germline V gene has CDR1 SGHRS and CDR2 YFSETQ. Between the trimmed V and J ends, which lost 3 bases and 4 bases, there was a span of 19 bases. The CDR3 here is CASSSLHGSGTETQYF. In nucleotides, the CDR3 is TGCGCCAGCAGCTCCCTACATGGTTCCGGTACAGAGACCCAGTACTTC.

The table lists this clonotype with a few counts. The J gene is TRBJ2-7, the V gene TRBV10-3; D is unclear. V shed 0 bases and J shed 2 bases, with 8 bases lying between them. CDR3 size: 14 residues. Per the germline V gene, CDR1 is ENHRY and CDR2 is SYGVKD. The CDR3 bases are TGTGCCATCAGTGAGTCGGTTGGGGCCTACGAGCAGTACTTC. Its protein product is CAISESVGAYEQYF.

The rearrangement links TRBV7-9 to TRBJ2-7; TRBD2 matches at 7 bases. Germline CDR1 reads SEHNR; CDR2 reads FQNEAQ (reference sequence). V lost 7 bases to trimming and J lost 2 bases; unmatched junction nucleotides: 5. This CDR3 region has 13 residues. The CDR3 bases are TGTGCCAGCATTGGGGGAGGGCCCTACGAGCAGTACTTC. This codes for CASIGGGPYEQYF.

This chain's CDR3 is CASSPQGGRKETQYF. The CDR3 nucleotides are TGTGCCAGCAGCCCACAAGGCGGGAGAAAAGAGACCCAGTACTTC. This sequence joins TRBV6-1 and TRBJ2-5; 7 bases agree with TRBD2. The CDR3 has 15 residues. The germline V gene encodes CDR1 MNHNS and CDR2 SASEGT. J gave up 3 bases and V 6 bases, and 10 bases lay outside the gene matches.

This clonotype has a count of ten or more. The V and J genes are TRBV18 and TRBJ2-5; D not certain. The germline V and J ends were trimmed by 1 base and 3 bases, with 21 bases remaining between them. From germline, CDR1 is KGHSH and CDR2 LQKENI. The CDR3 spans 18 residues. CDR3 in DNA: TGTGCCAGCTCACCACGCGTAGGTAGAGGATCCAAGGAAGAGACCCAGTACTTC. Amino acid sequence: CASSPRVGRGSKEETQYF.

The V and J genes are TRBV12-3 or TRBV12-4 and TRBJ2-1; D is tentatively TRBD1 or TRBD2 (5 bases each). Trimming took off 6 bases at V and 4 bases at J, with 22 bases between the two ends. The CDR3 runs to 17 residues. CDR3: CASSQGVQEAAYNEQFF. The CDR3 coding sequence is TGTGCCAGCAGCCAAGGGGTACAGGAAGCGGCATACAATGAGCAGTTCTTC.

V and J are TRBV12-3 or TRBV12-4 and TRBJ1-6; D may be TRBD1 (6 bases). Trimming pared 1 base from V and 9 bases from J, leaving 10 bases between. This CDR3 is 14 amino acids long. The CDR3 DNA reads TGTGCCAGCAGTTTAGAACAGGGAGGTTCACCCCTCCACTTT. Amino acid sequence: CASSLEQGGSPLHF.

The chain recombines TRBV6-2 or TRBV6-3 with TRBJ2-1, with 8 bases matching TRBD2. There are 18 residues in the CDR3. Germline V lookup: CDR1 MNHEY, CDR2 SVGEGT. V lost 7 bases to trimming and J lost 7 bases; unmatched junction nucleotides: 21. Here the CDR3 DNA reads TGTGCCAGCACCTACCTCTCTATGGGTAGCGGGATTTGGAATGAGCAGTTCTTC. Translated, it gives CASTYLSMGSGIWNEQFF.

V gene TRBV10-2 combines with J gene TRBJ2-2; D assignment may be TRBD1 or TRBD2 (5 bases each). The germline gives CDR1 WSHSY, CDR2 SAAADI. CDR3 length equals 15 residues. V lost 4 bases and J lost 4, with 13 bases in between. The CDR3 here is CASSAAGTLTGELFF. The CDR3 nucleotides are TGCGCCAGCAGTGCAGCCGGGACGCTCACCGGGGAGCTGTTTTTT.

Written as DNA, the CDR3 is TGCAGTGCTAGATGGACCCCTCGGGGGTATGAGCAGTTCTTC. Encoded protein: CSARWTPRGYEQFF. The chain has TRBV20-1 and TRBJ2-1; the D gene is possibly TRBD2 (6 bases). From germline, CDR1 is DFQATT and CDR2 SNEGSKA (reference sequence). Trimming stripped 2 bases from V and 8 bases from J, with 16 bases between. This CDR3 is built from 14 residues.

This chain joins TRBV5-1 and TRBJ2-5, with 9 nucleotides matching TRBD2. V trimming: 6 bases; J trimming: 1 base; junction bases outside the gene matches: 10. Germline CDR1 is SGHRS and CDR2 is YFSETQ. This CDR3 spans 16 amino acids. CDR3: CASTPWRGGSQETQYF. In DNA, the CDR3 is TGCGCCAGCACCCCATGGCGGGGGGGCTCCCAAGAGACCCAGTACTTC.

This clonotype was counted a few times. The rearrangement uses TRBV10-3 and TRBJ2-7; TRBD1 matches 11 bases. V lost 2 bases to trimming and J lost 8 bases; unmatched junction nucleotides: 11. The germline V gene encodes CDR1 ENHRY and CDR2 SYGVKD. The CDR3 contains 16 residues. The CDR3 region has the DNA TGTGCCATCAGTGAGCTCGCGAAGGGACAGGGGGACCAGCAGTACTTC. It is translated as CAISELAKGQGDQQYF.

The CDR3 sequence is CASSYGESGNQPQHF. Written as DNA, the CDR3 is TGTGCCAGCAGTTACGGGGAGAGCGGCAATCAGCCCCAGCATTTT. The rearrangement uses TRBV6-5 and TRBJ1-5; D is unclear. The V gene lost 2 bases and the J gene lost 2 bases, with 10 bases spanning the gap. Germline V CDR1 and CDR2: MNHEY, SVGAGI. CDR3 length equals 15 residues.

This clonotype was observed a handful of times. The chain has TRBV20-1 and TRBJ2-4; 8 nucleotides line up with TRBD1. The germline V gene has CDR1 DFQATT and CDR2 SNEGSKA (reference sequence). The CDR3 contains 14 residues. V lost 6 bases to trimming and J lost 5 bases; unmatched junction nucleotides: 9. CDR3 protein: CSAGQGAKENIQYF. DNA for the CDR3: TGCAGTGCGGGTCAGGGGGCAAAGGAAAACATTCAGTACTTC.

The gene calls are TRBV24-1 and TRBJ2-1, with TRBD2 identical over 13 bases. The V gene end was trimmed by 3 bases and the J gene end by 4 bases; junction bases not matched to a gene: 5. The CDR3 sequence is 17 residues long. The V gene's germline CDR1 is KGHDR and CDR2 SFDVKD. In DNA, the CDR3 is TGTGCCACCAGTGATGATGGGACTAGCGGGATTTACAATGAGCAGTTCTTC. Protein sequence: CATSDDGTSGIYNEQFF.

The V gene is TRBV19, the J gene TRBJ2-7, with TRBD2 as a possible D gene (7 bases). V was trimmed by 7 bases and J by 3 bases, leaving 19 bases between them. This CDR3 is built from 15 residues. CDR1 is LNHDA, CDR2 SQIVND, per germline (reference sequence). The chain's CDR3 is CASMERGGGLYEQYF. The CDR3 coding sequence is TGTGCCAGTATGGAAAGGGGGGGGGGCCTCTACGAGCAGTACTTC.

This clonotype was counted ten times or more. The chain recombines TRBV6-2 or TRBV6-3 with TRBJ2-3, with unresolved D. Germline V gives CDR1 MNHEY, CDR2 SVGEGT. V dropped 0 bases and J dropped 6 bases, with 4 bases sitting between them. This CDR3 comprises 12 residues. The CDR3 DNA sequence: TGTGCCAGCAGTTACTCGGGGGATACGCAGTATTTT. Translation gives CASSYSGDTQYF.

The chain employs TRBV20-1 and TRBJ1-1; 9 positions agree with TRBD1. This CDR3 is 16 amino acids long. The germline V gene encodes CDR1 DFQATT and CDR2 SNEGSKA (reference sequence). V lost 0 bases and J lost 3; bases outside the gene matches: 8. The CDR3 DNA sequence: TGCAGTGCTAGAGACGGGACAGGGTGGTCGGACACTGAAGCTTTCTTT. Protein: CSARDGTGWSDTEAFF.

This clonotype was counted between two and nine times. The V gene is TRBV18, the J gene TRBJ2-7; D is possibly TRBD1 (6 bases). V gave up 6 bases and J gave up 2 bases, with 23 bases separating them. Germline V gene lookup returns CDR1 KGHSH and CDR2 LQKENI. This CDR3 contains 17 residues. CDR3 region: CASSGWGSGQGTYEQYF. Here the CDR3 DNA reads TGTGCCAGCTCCGGATGGGGTTCGGGACAAGGGACCTACGAGCAGTACTTC. The variable domain in full, completed from reference TRBV18 and TRBJ2-7, reads NAGVMQNPRHLVRRRGQEARLRCSPMKGHSHVYWYRQLPEEGLKFMVYLQKENIIDESGMPKERFSAEFPKEGPSILRIQQVVRGDSAAYFCASSGWGSGQGTYEQYFGPGTRLTVT.

The chain recombines TRBV20-1 with TRBJ2-3; 11 nucleotides agree with TRBD2. CDR1 and CDR2 from the germline V gene are DFQATT and SNEGSKA (reference sequence). The CDR3 length is 16 residues. V shed 0 bases, J shed 4 bases, and the junction held 6 bases outside the gene matches. The chain's CDR3 is CSARDLTSGKADTQYF. For the CDR3, the DNA is TGCAGTGCTAGAGACTTGACTAGCGGGAAAGCAGATACGCAGTATTTT.

This clonotype was seen at least ten times. The V call is TRBV28, the J call TRBJ1-2; 8 nucleotides match TRBD1. Trimming cost V 3 bases and J 6 bases; bases outside gene matches: 9. CDR1 MDHEN and CDR2 SYDVKM come from the germline V gene. The CDR3 consists of 15 residues. The CDR3 protein is CASSLTGAVTDGYTF. In nucleotides, the CDR3 is TGTGCCAGCAGTTTGACAGGGGCTGTGACGGATGGCTACACCTTC.

This clonotype was observed a handful of times. The chain combines TRBV5-6 with TRBJ2-2; unclear D gene. The CDR3 length is 14 residues. The germline CDR1 and CDR2 sequences are SGHDT and YYEEEE. Trimming stripped 1 base from V and 5 bases from J, with 9 bases between. CDR3 sequence (DNA): TGTGCCAGCAGCTTGATAGGGCCAACCGGGGAGCTGTTTTTT. This codes for CASSLIGPTGELFF.